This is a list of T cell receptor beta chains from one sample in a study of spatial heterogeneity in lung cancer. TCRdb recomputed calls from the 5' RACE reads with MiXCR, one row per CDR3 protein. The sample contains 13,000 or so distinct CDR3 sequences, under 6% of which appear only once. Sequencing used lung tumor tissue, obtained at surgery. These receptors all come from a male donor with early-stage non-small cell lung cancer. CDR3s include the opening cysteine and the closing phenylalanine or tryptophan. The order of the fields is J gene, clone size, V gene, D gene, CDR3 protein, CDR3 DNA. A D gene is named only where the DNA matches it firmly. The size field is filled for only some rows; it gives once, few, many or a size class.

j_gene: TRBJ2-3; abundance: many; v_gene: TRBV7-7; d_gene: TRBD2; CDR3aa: CASSAGTSGTDTQYF; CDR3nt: TGTGCTAGCAGCGCCGGGACTAGCGGCACAGATACGCAGTATTTT
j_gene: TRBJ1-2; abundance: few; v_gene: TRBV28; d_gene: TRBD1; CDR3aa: CASSRMTGGLTYGYTF; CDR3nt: TGTGCCAGCAGCCGAATGACAGGGGGCCTAACCTATGGCTACACCTTC
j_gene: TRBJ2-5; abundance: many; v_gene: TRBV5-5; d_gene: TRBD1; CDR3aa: CASRSGTGVVWETQYF; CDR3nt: TGTGCCAGCAGATCCGGGACAGGGGTCGTTTGGGAGACCCAGTACTTC
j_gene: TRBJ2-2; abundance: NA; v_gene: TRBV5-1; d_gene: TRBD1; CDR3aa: CASRNRGNTGELFF; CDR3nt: TGCGCCAGCCGCAACAGGGGAAACACCGGGGAGCTGTTTTTT
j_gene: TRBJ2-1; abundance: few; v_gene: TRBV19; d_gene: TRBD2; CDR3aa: CASSPRSGLGPDEQFF; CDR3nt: TGTGCCAGTAGTCCGAGGAGTGGACTAGGACCCGATGAGCAGTTCTTC
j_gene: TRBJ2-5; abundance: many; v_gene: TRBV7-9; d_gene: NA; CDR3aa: CASSARQETQYF; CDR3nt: TGTGCCAGCAGCGCCCGACAGGAGACCCAGTACTTC
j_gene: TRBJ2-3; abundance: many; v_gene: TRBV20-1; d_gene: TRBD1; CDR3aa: CSATPGQQTDTQYF; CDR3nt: TGCAGTGCCACACCGGGACAGCAGACAGATACGCAGTATTTT
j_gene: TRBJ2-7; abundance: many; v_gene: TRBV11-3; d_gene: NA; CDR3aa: CASSLGSNGEAQYF; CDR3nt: TGTGCCAGCAGCTTAGGGTCCAACGGGGAGGCGCAGTACTTC
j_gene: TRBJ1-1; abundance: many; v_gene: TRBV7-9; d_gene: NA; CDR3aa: CASSKNNNPNTEAFF; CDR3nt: TGTGCCAGCAGCAAAAACAACAATCCGAACACTGAAGCTTTCTTT
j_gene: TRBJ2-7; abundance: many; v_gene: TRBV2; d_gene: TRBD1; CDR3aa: CASSPGQGVYEQYF; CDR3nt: TGTGCCAGCAGCCCCGGACAGGGGGTCTACGAGCAGTACTTC
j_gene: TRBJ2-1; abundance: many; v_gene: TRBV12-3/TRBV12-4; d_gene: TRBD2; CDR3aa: CASTPGVLAGGNRDEQFF; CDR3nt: TGTGCCAGCACCCCTGGGGTCCTAGCGGGGGGGAATAGAGATGAGCAGTTCTTC
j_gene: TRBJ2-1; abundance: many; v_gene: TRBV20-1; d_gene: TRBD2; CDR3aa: CSATPGTSGTYNEQFF; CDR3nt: TGCAGTGCAACCCCTGGGACTAGCGGAACCTACAATGAGCAGTTCTTC
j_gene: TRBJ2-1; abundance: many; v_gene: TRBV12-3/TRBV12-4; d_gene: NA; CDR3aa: CASSLGQYNEQFF; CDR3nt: TGTGCCAGCAGTTTAGGCCAGTACAATGAGCAGTTCTTC
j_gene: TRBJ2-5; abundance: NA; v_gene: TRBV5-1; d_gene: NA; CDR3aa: CASSLLTTGETQYF; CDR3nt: TGCGCCAGCAGCTTGTTGACAACAGGGGAGACCCAGTACTTC
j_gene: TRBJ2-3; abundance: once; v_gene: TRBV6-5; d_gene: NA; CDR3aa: CASSKQGTETQYF; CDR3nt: TGTGCCAGCAGCAAACAGGGTACAGAAACGCAGTATTTT
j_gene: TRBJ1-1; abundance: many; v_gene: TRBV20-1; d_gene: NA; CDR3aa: CSARVIGKGTEAFF; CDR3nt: TGCAGTGCTAGAGTCATCGGCAAGGGCACTGAAGCTTTCTTT
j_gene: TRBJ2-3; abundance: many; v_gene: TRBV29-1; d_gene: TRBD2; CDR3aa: CSVGSGGTTDTQYF; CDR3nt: TGCAGCGTTGGCAGCGGGGGGACCACAGATACGCAGTATTTT
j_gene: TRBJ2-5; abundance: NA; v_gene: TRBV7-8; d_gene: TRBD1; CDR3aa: CVSSPGQWETQYF; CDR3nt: TGTGTCAGCAGCCCGGGACAGTGGGAGACCCAGTACTTC
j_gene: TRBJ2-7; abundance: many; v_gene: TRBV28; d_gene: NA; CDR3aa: CASSLTGDSHSYEQYF; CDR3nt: TGTGCCAGCAGTCTTACGGGGGACAGCCACTCCTACGAGCAGTACTTC
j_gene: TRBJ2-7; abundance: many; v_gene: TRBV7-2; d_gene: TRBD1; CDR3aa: CASSLRGGSHEQYF; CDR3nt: TGTGCCAGCAGCTTAAGAGGGGGCTCCCACGAGCAGTACTTC
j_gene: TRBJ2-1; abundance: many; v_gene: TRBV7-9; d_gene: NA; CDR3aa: CASSLVGDEQFF; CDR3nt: TGTGCCAGCAGCTTAGTTGGGGATGAGCAGTTCTTC
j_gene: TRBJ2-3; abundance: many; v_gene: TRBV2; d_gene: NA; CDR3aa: CASSAGQSTDTQYF; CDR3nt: TGTGCCAGCAGTGCCGGACAGAGCACAGATACGCAGTATTTT
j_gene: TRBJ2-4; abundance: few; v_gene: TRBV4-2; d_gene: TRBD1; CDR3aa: CASSHDRDRGLNIQYF; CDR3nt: TGTGCCAGCAGCCACGACCGGGACAGGGGTCTAAACATTCAGTACTTC
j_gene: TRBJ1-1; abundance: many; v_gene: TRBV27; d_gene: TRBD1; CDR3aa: CASRRQGGTEAFF; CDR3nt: TGTGCCAGCAGGCGTCAGGGGGGCACTGAAGCTTTCTTT
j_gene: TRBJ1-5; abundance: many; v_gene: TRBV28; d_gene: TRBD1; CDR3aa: CASSPGGGGHQPQHF; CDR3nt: TGTGCCAGCAGTCCGGGGGGAGGGGGCCATCAGCCCCAGCATTTT
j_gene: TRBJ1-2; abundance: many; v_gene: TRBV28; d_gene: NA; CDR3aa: CASSFPGGGDYGYTF; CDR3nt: TGTGCCAGCAGTTTTCCCGGGGGTGGGGACTATGGCTACACCTTC
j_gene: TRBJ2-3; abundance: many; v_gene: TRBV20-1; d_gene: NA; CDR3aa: CRVMASPSTDTQYF; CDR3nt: TGCAGAGTGATGGCTTCCCCTAGCACAGATACGCAGTATTTT
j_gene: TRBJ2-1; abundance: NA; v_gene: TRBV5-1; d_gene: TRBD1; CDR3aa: CASSLRTGENEQFF; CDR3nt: TGCGCCAGCAGCTTAAGGACAGGGGAGAATGAGCAGTTCTTC
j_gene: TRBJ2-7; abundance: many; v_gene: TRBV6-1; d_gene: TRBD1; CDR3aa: CASRQTGRAQYF; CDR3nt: TGTGCCAGCAGGCAGACAGGGCGAGCGCAGTACTTC
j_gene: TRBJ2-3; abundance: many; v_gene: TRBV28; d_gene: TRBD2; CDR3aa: CASTFGLAGTDTQYF; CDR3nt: TGTGCCAGCACCTTCGGACTAGCGGGCACAGATACGCAGTATTTT
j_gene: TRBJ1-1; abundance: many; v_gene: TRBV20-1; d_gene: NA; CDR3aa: CSARDGVEDEAFF; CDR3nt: TGCAGTGCTAGAGATGGTGTAGAGGATGAAGCTTTCTTT
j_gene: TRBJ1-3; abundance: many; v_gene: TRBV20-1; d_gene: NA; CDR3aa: CSARGPDFGNTIYF; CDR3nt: TGCAGTGCTAGAGGGCCCGATTTCGGAAACACCATATATTTT
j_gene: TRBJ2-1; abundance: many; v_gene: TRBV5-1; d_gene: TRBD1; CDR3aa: CASTGTGEYEQFF; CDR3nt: TGCGCCAGCACAGGGACAGGGGAATATGAGCAGTTCTTC
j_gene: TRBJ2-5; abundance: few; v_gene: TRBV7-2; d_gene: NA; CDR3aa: CASSLRLGETQYF; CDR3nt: TGTGCCAGCAGCTTACGACTAGGAGAGACCCAGTACTTC
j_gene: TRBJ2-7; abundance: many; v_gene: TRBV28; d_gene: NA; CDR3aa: CATAPPGPGLLAYEQYF; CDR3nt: TGTGCCACCGCCCCTCCCGGGCCGGGGTTGTTGGCCTACGAGCAGTACTTC
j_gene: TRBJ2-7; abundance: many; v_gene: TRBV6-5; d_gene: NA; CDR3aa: CASSYSTGTTYEQYF; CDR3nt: TGTGCCAGCAGTTACTCCACAGGAACAACCTACGAGCAGTACTTC
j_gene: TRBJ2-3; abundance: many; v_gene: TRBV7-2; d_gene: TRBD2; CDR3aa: CASSILAGARGTDTQYF; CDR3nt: TGTGCCAGCAGCATACTAGCGGGGGCCCGGGGCACAGATACGCAGTATTTT
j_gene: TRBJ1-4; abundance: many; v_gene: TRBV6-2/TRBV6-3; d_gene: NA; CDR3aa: CASSSPGRLDEKLFF; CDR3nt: TGTGCCAGCAGTTCACCAGGGCGGCTGGATGAAAAACTGTTTTTT
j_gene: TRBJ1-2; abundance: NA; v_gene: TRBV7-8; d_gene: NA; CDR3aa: CASSLLQGNYGYTF; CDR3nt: TGTGCCAGCAGCTTACTACAGGGAAACTATGGCTACACCTTC